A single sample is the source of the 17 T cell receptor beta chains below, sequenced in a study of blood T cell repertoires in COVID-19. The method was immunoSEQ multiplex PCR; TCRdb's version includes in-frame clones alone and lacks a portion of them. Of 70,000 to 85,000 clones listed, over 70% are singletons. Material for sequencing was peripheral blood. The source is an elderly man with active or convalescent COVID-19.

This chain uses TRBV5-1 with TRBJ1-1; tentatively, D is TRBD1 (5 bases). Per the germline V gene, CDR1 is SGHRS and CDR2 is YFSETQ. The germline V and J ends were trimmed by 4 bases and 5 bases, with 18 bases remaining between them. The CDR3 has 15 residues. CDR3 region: CASSEQTQGGTEAFF. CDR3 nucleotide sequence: TGCGCCAGCAGCGAGCAAACCCAGGGAGGGACTGAAGCTTTCTTT.

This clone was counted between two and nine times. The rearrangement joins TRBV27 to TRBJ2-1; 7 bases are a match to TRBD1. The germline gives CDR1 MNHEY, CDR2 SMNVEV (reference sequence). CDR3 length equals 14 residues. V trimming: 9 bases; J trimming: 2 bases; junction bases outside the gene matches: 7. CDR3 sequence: CASRTGQTYNEQFF. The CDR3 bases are TGTGCCAGTAGAACGGGACAGACCTACAATGAGCAGTTCTTC.

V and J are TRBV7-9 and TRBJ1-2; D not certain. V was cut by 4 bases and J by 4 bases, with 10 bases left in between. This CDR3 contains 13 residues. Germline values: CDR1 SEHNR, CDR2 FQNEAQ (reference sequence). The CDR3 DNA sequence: TGTGCCAGCAGCTCAAACAGCCCCTATGGCTACACCTTC. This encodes CASSSNSPYGYTF. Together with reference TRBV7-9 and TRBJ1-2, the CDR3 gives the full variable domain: DTGVSQNPRHKITKRGQNVTFRCDPISEHNRLYWYRQTLGQGPEFLTYFQNEAQLEKSRLLSDRFSAERPKGSFSTLEIQRTEQGDSAMYLCASSSNSPYGYTFGSGTRLTVV.

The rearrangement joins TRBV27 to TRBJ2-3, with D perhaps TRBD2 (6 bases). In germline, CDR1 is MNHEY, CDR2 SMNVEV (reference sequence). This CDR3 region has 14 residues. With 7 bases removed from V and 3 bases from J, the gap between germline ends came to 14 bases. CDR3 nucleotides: TGTGCCAGCACCCCGACGGCGGGGACAGATACGCAGTATTTT. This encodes CASTPTAGTDTQYF.

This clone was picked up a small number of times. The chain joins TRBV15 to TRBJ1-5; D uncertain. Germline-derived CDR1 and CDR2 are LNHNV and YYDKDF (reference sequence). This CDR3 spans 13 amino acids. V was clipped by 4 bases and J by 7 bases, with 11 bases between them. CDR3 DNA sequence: TGTGCCACCAGCATCACCGATCGGCAGCCCCAGCATTTT. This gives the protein CATSITDRQPQHF.

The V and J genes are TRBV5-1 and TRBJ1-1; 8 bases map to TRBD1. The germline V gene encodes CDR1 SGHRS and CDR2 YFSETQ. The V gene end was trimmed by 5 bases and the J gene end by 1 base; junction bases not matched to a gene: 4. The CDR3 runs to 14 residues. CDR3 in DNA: TGCGCCAGCAGTCTTGGGACAGGGAACACTGAAGCTTTCTTT. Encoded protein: CASSLGTGNTEAFF. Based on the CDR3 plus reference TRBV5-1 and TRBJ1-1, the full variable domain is KAGVTQTPRYLIKTRGQQVTLSCSPISGHRSVSWYQQTPGQGLQFLFEYFSETQRNKGNFPGRFSGRQFSNSRSEMNVSTLELGDSALYLCASSLGTGNTEAFFGQGTRLTVV.

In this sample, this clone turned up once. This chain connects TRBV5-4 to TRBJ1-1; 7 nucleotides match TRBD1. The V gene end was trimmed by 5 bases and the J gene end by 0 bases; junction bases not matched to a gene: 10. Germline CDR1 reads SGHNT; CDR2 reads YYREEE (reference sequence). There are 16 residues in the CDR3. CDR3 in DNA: TGTGCCAGCAGGGGGGGACAGTCTCCAATGAACACTGAAGCTTTCTTT. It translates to CASRGGQSPMNTEAFF.

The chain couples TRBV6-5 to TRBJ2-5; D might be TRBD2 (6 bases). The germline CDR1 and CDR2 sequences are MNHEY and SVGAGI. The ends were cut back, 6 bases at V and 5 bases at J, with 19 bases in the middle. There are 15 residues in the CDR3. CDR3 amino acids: CASSGTEGRWETQYF. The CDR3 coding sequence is TGTGCCAGCAGCGGCACGGAGGGGCGGTGGGAGACCCAGTACTTC.

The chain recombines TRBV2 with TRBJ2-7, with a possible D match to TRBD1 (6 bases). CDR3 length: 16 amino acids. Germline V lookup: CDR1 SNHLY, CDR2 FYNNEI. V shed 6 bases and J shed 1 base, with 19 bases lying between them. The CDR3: CASRQSSTGRSYEQYF. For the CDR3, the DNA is TGTGCCAGCAGACAATCTTCGACAGGAAGGTCCTACGAGCAGTACTTC.

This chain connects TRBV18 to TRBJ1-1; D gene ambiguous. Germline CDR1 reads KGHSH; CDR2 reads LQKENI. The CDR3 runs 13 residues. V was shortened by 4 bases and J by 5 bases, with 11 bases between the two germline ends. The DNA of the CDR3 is TGTGCCAGCTCACTAGACTTCGGGACTGAAGCTTTCTTT. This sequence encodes CASSLDFGTEAFF. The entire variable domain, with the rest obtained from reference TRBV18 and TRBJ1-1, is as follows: NAGVMQNPRHLVRRRGQEARLRCSPMKGHSHVYWYRQLPEEGLKFMVYLQKENIIDESGMPKERFSAEFPKEGPSILRIQQVVRGDSAAYFCASSLDFGTEAFFGQGTRLTVV.

Here the CDR3 reads CASSRETTNTEAFF. The CDR3, as DNA: TGCGCCAGCAGCCGCGAAACCACGAACACTGAAGCTTTCTTT. The genes are TRBV5-1 and TRBJ1-1, with unresolved D. Germline CDR1 and CDR2: SGHRS and YFSETQ. The CDR3 has 14 residues. V was cut by 4 bases and J by 1 base, with 11 bases left in between.

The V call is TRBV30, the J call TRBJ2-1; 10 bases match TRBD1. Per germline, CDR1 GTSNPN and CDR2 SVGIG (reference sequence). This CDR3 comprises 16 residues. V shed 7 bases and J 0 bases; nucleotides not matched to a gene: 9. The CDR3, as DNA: TGTGCCTTGCCGGGACAGGGGAGTTCCTCCTACAATGAGCAGTTCTTC. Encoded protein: CALPGQGSSSYNEQFF.

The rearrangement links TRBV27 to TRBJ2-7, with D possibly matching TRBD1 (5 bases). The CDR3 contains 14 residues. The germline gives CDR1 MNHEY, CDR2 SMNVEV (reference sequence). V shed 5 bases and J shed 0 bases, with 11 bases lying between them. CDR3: CASSIQGFSYEQYF. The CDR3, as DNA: TGTGCCAGCAGTATTCAGGGCTTCTCCTACGAGCAGTACTTC.

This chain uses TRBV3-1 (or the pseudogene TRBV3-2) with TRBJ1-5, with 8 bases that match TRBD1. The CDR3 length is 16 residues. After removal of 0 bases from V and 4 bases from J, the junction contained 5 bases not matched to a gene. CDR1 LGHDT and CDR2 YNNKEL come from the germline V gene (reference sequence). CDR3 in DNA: TGTGCCAGCAGCCAAGACCCTGGACAGGGAAATCAGCCCCAGCATTTT. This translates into CASSQDPGQGNQPQHF.

CDR3 region: CASSFPYGMAPLHF. The CDR3 coding sequence is TGTGCCAGCAGTTTTCCCTACGGTATGGCACCCCTCCACTTT. The chain couples TRBV27 to TRBJ1-6; D remains ambiguous. The CDR3 has 14 residues. V gave up 3 bases and J gave up 11 bases, with 14 bases separating them. Germline V CDR1 and CDR2: MNHEY, SMNVEV (reference sequence).

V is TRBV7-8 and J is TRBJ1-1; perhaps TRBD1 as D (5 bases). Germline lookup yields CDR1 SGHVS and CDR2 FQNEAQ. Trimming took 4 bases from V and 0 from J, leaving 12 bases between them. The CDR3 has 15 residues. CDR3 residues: CASSSRRQLNTEAFF. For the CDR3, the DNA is TGTGCCAGCAGCTCACGAAGACAGCTGAACACTGAAGCTTTCTTT.

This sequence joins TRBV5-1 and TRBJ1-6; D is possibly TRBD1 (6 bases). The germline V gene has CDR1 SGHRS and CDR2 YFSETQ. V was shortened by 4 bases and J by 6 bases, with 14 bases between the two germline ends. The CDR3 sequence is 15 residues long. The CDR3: CASSVQGPVNSPLHF. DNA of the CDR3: TGCGCCAGCAGCGTACAGGGACCGGTTAATTCACCCCTCCACTTT.